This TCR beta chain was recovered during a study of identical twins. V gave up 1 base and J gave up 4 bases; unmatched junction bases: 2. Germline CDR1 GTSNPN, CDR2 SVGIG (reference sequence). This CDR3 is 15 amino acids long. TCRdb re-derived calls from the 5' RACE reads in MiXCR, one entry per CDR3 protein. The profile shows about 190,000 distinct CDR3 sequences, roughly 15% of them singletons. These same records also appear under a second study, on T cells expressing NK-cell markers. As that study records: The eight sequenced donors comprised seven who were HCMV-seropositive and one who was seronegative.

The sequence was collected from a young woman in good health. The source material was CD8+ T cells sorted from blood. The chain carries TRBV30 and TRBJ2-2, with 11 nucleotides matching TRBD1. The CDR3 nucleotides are TGTGCCTGGAGTGCCGGGACAGGGGGCACCGGGGAGCTGTTTTTT. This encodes CAWSAGTGGTGELFF.